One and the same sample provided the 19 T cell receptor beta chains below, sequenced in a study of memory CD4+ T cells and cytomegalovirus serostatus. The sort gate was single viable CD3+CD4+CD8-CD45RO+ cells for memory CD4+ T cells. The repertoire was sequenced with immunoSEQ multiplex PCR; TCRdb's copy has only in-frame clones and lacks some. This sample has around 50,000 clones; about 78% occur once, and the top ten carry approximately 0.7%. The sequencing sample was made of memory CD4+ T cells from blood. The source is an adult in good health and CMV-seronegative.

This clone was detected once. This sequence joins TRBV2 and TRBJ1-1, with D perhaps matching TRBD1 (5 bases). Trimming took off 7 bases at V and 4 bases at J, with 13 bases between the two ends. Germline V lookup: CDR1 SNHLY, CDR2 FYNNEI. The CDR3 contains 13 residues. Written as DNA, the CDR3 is TGTGCCAGCAATTTGAAGGGGAGCACTGAAGCTTTCTTT. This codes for CASNLKGSTEAFF.

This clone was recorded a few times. CDR3: CASSTRRETNQPQHF. CDR3 coding DNA: TGTGCCAGCAGTACCCGCCGGGAAACCAATCAGCCCCAGCATTTT. V and J are TRBV28 and TRBJ1-5; D is undetermined. Germline CDR1 MDHEN, CDR2 SYDVKM. V shed 5 bases and J shed 3 bases, with 14 bases lying between them. This CDR3 comprises 15 residues.

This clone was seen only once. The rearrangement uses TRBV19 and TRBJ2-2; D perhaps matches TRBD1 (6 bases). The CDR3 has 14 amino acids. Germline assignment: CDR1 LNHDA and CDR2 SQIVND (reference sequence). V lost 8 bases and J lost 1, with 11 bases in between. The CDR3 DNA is TGTGCCAGTGGGGGCCTCAGGAACACCGGGGAGCTGTTTTTT. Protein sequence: CASGGLRNTGELFF.

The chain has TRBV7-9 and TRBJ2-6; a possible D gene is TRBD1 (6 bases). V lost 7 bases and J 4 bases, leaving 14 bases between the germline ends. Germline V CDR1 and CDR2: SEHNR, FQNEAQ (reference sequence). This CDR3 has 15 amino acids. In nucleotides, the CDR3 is TGTGCCAGCACCACGGCAGGGGTCGGGGCCAACGTCCTGACTTTC. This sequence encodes CASTTAGVGANVLTF.

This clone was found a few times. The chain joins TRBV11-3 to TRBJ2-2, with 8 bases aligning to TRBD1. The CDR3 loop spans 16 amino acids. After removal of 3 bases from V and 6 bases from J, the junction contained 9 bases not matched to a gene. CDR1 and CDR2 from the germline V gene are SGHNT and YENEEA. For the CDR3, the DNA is TGTGCCAGCAGCTTCGGGACAGGCCAGGCGGCCGGGGAGCTGTTTTTT. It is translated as CASSFGTGQAAGELFF.

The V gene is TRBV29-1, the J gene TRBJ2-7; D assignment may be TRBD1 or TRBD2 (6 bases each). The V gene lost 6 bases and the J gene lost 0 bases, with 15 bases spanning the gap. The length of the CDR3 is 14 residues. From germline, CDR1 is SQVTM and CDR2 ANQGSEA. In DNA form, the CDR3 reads TGCAGCGTCGCTGTAGGGGGGAGCTCCTACGAGCAGTACTTC. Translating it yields CSVAVGGSSYEQYF.

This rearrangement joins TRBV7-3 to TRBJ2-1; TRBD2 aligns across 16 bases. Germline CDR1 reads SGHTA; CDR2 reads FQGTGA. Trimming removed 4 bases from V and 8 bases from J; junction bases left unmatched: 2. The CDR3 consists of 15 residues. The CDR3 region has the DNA TGTGCCAGCAGCTCGGGACTAGCGGGAGGGTATGAGCAGTTCTTC. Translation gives CASSSGLAGGYEQFF. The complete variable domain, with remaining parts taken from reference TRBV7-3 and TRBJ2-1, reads GAGVSQTPSNKVTEKGKYVELRCDPISGHTALYWYRQSLGQGPEFLIYFQGTGAADDSGLPNDRFFAVRPEGSVSTLKIQRTERGDSAVYLCASSSGLAGGYEQFFGPGTRLTVL.

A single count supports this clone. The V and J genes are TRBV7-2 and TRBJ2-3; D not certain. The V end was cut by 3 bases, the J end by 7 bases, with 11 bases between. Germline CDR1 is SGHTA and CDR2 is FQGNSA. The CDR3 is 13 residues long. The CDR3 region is CASSFFGGNTQYF. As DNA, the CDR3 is TGTGCCAGCAGCTTCTTTGGTGGAAATACGCAGTATTTT.

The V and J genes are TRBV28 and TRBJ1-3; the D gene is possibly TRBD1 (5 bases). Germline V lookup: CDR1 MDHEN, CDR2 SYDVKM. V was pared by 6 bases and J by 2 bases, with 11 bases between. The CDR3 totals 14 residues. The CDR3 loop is CASSSRGPGNTIYF. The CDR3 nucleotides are TGTGCCAGCAGCTCCCGGGGCCCTGGAAACACCATATATTTT. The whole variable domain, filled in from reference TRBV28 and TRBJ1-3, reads DVKVTQSSRYLVKRTGEKVFLECVQDMDHENMFWYRQDPGLGLRLIYFSYDVKMKEKGDIPEGYSVSREKKERFSLILESASTNQTSMYLCASSSRGPGNTIYFGEGSWLTVV.

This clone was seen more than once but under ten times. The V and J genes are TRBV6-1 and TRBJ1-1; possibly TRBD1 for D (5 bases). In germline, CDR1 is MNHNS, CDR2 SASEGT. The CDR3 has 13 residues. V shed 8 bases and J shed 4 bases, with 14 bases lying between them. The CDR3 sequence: CASGRRDATEAFF. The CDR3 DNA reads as TGTGCCAGCGGGAGGCGGGACGCCACTGAAGCTTTCTTT.

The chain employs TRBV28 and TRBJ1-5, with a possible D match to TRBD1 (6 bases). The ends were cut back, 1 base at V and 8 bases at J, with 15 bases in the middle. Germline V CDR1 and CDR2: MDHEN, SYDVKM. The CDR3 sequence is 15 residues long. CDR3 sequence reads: CASSLLGGATKPQHF. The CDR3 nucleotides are TGTGCCAGCAGTTTATTGGGGGGCGCGACGAAGCCCCAGCATTTT. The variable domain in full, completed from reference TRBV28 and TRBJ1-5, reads DVKVTQSSRYLVKRTGEKVFLECVQDMDHENMFWYRQDPGLGLRLIYFSYDVKMKEKGDIPEGYSVSREKKERFSLILESASTNQTSMYLCASSLLGGATKPQHFGDGTRLSIL.

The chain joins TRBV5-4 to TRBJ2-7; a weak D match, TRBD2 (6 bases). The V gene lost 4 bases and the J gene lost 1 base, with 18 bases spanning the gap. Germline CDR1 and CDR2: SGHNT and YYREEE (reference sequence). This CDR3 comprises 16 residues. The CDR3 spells CASSRTSRQGSYEQYF. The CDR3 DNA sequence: TGTGCCAGCAGCCGTACTAGCAGGCAGGGATCCTACGAGCAGTACTTC.

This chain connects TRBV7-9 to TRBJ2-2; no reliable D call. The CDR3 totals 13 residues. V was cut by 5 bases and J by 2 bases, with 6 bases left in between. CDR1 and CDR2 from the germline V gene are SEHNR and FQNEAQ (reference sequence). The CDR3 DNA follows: TGTGCCAGCAGCCAACTTAACACCGGGGAGCTGTTTTTT. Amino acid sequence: CASSQLNTGELFF.

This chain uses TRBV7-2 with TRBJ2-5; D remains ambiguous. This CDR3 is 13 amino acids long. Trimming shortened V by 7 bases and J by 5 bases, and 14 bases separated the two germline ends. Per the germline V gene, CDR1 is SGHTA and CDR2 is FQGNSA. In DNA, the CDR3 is TGTGCCAGCACCCGGGCCCTTCAGGAGACCCAGTACTTC. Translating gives CASTRALQETQYF.

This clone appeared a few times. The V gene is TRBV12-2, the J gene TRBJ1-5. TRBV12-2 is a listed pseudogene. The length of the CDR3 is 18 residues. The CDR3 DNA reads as TGTGCAAGTCGCTTAGCGCAATTTATCGAATATAGCAATCAGCCCCAGCATTTT. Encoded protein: CASRLAQFIEYSNQPQHF.

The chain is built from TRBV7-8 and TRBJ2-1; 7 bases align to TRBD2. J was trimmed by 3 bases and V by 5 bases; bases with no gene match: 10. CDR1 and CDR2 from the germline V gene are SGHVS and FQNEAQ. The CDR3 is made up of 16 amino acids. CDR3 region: CASSRLVAGIYNEQFF. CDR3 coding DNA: TGTGCCAGCAGCCGTTTGGTAGCGGGCATCTACAATGAGCAGTTCTTC.

The CDR3 nucleotides read TGTGCCAGCAGTACTGGACAGGGGAGTTTAGAGACCCAGTACTTC. The encoded protein is CASSTGQGSLETQYF. The chain links TRBV27 to TRBJ2-5; 9 nucleotides match TRBD1. The CDR3 extends over 15 amino acids. V trimming: 5 bases; J trimming: 4 bases; junction bases outside the gene matches: 8. Germline loops: CDR1 MNHEY, CDR2 SMNVEV (reference sequence).

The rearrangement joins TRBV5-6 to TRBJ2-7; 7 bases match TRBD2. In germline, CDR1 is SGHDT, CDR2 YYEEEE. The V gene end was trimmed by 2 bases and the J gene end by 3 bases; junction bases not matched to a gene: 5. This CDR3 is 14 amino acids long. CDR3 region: CASSFASGHYEQYF. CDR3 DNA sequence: TGTGCCAGCAGCTTTGCTAGCGGCCACTACGAGCAGTACTTC.

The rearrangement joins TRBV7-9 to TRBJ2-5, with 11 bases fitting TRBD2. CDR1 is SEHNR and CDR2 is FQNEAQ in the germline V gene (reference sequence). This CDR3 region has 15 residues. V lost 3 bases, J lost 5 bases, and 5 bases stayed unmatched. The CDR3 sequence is CASSFSGRALETQYF. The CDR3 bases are TGTGCCAGCAGCTTTAGCGGGAGGGCCTTGGAGACCCAGTACTTC.